What follows are 15 T cell receptor beta chains derived from one specimen sequenced in a study of blood T cell repertoires in COVID-19 (TCRdb year 2020). Receptor amplification or capture employed the immunoSEQ multiplex PCR assay. Imported from immuneACCESS, the table was reduced by TCRdb to in-frame sequences with V and J called. These copies leave out some clones; in studies compared against another copy, an unresolved V gene accounts for under half, and the cause of the remainder is not known. This sample has 340,000 or so clones in its table, and 65% to 90% of those were observed once. Together, the top ten hold 3.5% to 4.5% of the sample. Source material: PBMCs or T cells enriched from blood (not recorded which). The receptors shown here come from a woman aged 40 to 50 with acute COVID-19.

The gene calls are TRBV2 and TRBJ1-4; 9 bases match TRBD1. V gave up 5 bases and J gave up 10 bases; unmatched junction bases: 8. The CDR3 spans 14 residues. Germline loops: CDR1 SNHLY, CDR2 FYNNEI. The chain's CDR3 is CASSPGTGSGKLFF. The DNA of the CDR3 is TGTGCCAGCAGTCCCGGGACAGGGTCAGGAAAACTGTTTTTT.

The J gene is TRBJ2-2, the V gene TRBV4-1, with a possible D match to TRBD2 (6 bases). The germline V gene has CDR1 MGHRA and CDR2 YSYEKL. The CDR3 totals 15 residues. Trimming cost V 4 bases and J 6 bases, with 15 bases left between them. The CDR3 DNA sequence: TGCGCCAGCAGCCCTTGGGAGAGGGAGGCCGGGGAGCTGTTTTTT. Translated: CASSPWEREAGELFF.

The V and J genes are TRBV10-3 and TRBJ2-7, with TRBD1 matching 9 bases. V was clipped by 2 bases and J by 4 bases; unmatched bases: 3. CDR3 size: 14 residues. Germline CDR1 ENHRY, CDR2 SYGVKD. The CDR3 protein is CAISETGGPYEQYF. For the CDR3, the DNA is TGTGCCATCAGTGAGACAGGGGGCCCGTACGAGCAGTACTTC.

The chain has TRBV5-1 and TRBJ2-4; 15 bases map to TRBD2. CDR1 is SGHRS and CDR2 is YFSETQ in the germline V gene. V was pared by 4 bases and J by 9 bases, with 17 bases of the junction left unmatched. The CDR3 sequence is 19 residues long. CDR3 residues: CASSPGLAGGPLAKGIQYF. The CDR3 DNA reads TGCGCCAGCAGCCCGGGACTAGCGGGGGGACCCCTTGCCAAAGGCATTCAGTACTTC.

On this clone: The junction departs from the called germline gene at one end, perhaps through a read error. V usage is TRBV27 and J usage is TRBJ2-2, with 11 bases matching TRBD2. This CDR3 comprises 19 residues. Germline V gives CDR1 MNHEY, CDR2 SMNVEV (reference sequence). DNA for the CDR3: TGTGCCACCAGTTTTGCTCCTTTAGCGGGAGGGCCGAACACCGGGGAGCTGTTTTTT. This encodes CATSFAPLAGGPNTGELFF.

The V gene is TRBV29-1, the J gene TRBJ2-3; 9 nucleotides align to TRBD2. The germline V gene encodes CDR1 SQVTM and CDR2 ANQGSEA. The CDR3 covers 13 residues. The CDR3 region has the DNA TGCAGAGCTAGCGGGGTGGGGACAGATACGCAGTATTTT. Protein product: CRASGVGTDTQYF.

The CDR3 is CASSSQGGIQPQHF. The CDR3 DNA reads as TGTGCCAGCAGCTCCCAAGGCGGTATTCAGCCCCAGCATTTT. The rearrangement uses TRBV7-9 and TRBJ1-5; D is undetermined. The CDR3 consists of 14 residues. The V and J ends lost 4 bases and 6 bases respectively, with 13 bases between them. Looked up from germline, CDR1 is SEHNR and CDR2 is FQNEAQ (reference sequence).

The chain carries TRBV24-1 and TRBJ2-1; a weak D match, TRBD1 (6 bases). Germline V CDR1 and CDR2: KGHDR, SFDVKD. Trimming removed 4 bases at V and 8 bases at J, with 14 bases between. CDR3 length equals 14 residues. CDR3 DNA: TGTGCCACCAGTGAATACTCCAGGGGTGATGAGCAGTTCTTC. Encoded protein: CATSEYSRGDEQFF.

The rearrangement uses TRBV18 and TRBJ1-5, with D hard to call. This CDR3 spans 13 amino acids. Trimming shortened V by 5 bases and J by 4 bases, and 9 bases separated the two germline ends. The V gene's germline CDR1 is KGHSH and CDR2 LQKENI. This CDR3 is CASSYGVNQPQHF. The CDR3 region has the DNA TGTGCCAGCTCATACGGGGTAAATCAGCCCCAGCATTTT.

This clone was observed a handful of times. V and J are TRBV5-1 and TRBJ2-2; 11 positions match TRBD1. The CDR3 consists of 16 residues. The V gene end was trimmed by 4 bases and the J gene end by 5 bases; junction bases not matched to a gene: 7. Germline CDR1 SGHRS, CDR2 YFSETQ. The CDR3: CASSPRGQGVTGELFF. DNA of the CDR3: TGCGCCAGCAGCCCAAGGGGACAGGGGGTGACCGGGGAGCTGTTTTTT.

The V call is TRBV6-6, the J call TRBJ2-3; 9 bases map to TRBD2. CDR3 size: 14 residues. The germline CDR1 and CDR2 sequences are MNHNY and SVGAGI (reference sequence). The V gene end was trimmed by 0 bases and the J gene end by 5 bases; junction bases not matched to a gene: 0. The chain's CDR3 is CASSYSTSGDTQYF. As DNA, the CDR3 is TGTGCCAGCAGTTACTCGACTAGCGGAGATACGCAGTATTTT.

Notes on this clone: Its ends do not fully match the called genes, so a read error is possible. The rearrangement joins TRBV12-5 to TRBJ1-2, with D perhaps matching TRBD1 (5 bases). The CDR3 consists of 14 residues. Germline lookup yields CDR1 LGHNT and CDR2 FRNRAP. CDR3 sequence: CASGPNRAGRPFSF. CDR3 nucleotides: TGTGCTAGTGGTCCCAATCGGGCAGGGCGACCCTTCTCCTTC.

The rearrangement links TRBV7-8 to TRBJ2-5, with 7 bases lining up with TRBD1. The CDR3 has 15 amino acids. Germline V gene lookup returns CDR1 SGHVS and CDR2 FQNEAQ. The V segment lost 4 bases and the J segment 4 bases; nucleotides outside the gene matches: 9. CDR3 sequence reads: CASSSRDSAAETQYF. The CDR3 coding sequence is TGTGCCAGCAGCTCCCGGGACAGTGCGGCAGAGACCCAGTACTTC.

This chain uses TRBV6-2 or TRBV6-3 with TRBJ1-1; 12 nucleotides line up with TRBD1. The CDR3 covers 16 residues. Germline loops: CDR1 MNHEY, CDR2 SVGEGT. V gave up 6 bases and J gave up 4 bases; unmatched junction bases: 9. In nucleotides, the CDR3 is TGTGCCAGCAGCCGGGACAGGGGGCCCGGTGGCACTGAAGCTTTCTTT. Protein sequence: CASSRDRGPGGTEAFF.

The chain has TRBV10-1 and TRBJ2-7; D remains unclear. Trimming pared 6 bases from V and 1 base from J, leaving 13 bases between. CDR3 length: 14 amino acids. Germline CDR1 WNHNN, CDR2 SYGVQD (reference sequence). The CDR3, as DNA: TGCGCCAGCAGAGGTGACTCCCTATCCTACGAGCAGTACTTC. It encodes CASRGDSLSYEQYF.